The following is a T cell receptor (beta chain) sequence with its context. This sample is drawn from a study of blood T cell repertoires in COVID-19. Study information: Spain, Italy and the United States supplied samples that represented acute and convalescent COVID-19. PBMCs, B-cell-depleted T cells, or T cells provided the cDNA or gDNA that made up the material.

The CDR3 extends over 14 amino acids. The germline V gene encodes CDR1 MNHEY and CDR2 SVGAGI. Germline trimming cut 6 bases from V and 4 bases from J; bases unmatched to any gene: 8. In the study's own analysis: How many nucleated cells were present was estimated from reference gene primer amplification. Libraries were prepared by immunoSEQ multiplex PCR; TCRdb keeps only in-frame clonotypes and omits some of them. V and J calls plus clone size are reproduced from that table; the DNA served to infer D and trimming. The sample records some 170,000 clones, around 83% being singletons. This clonotype was sampled from a woman aged 55-70 years with acute or convalescent COVID-19. The chain has TRBV6-5 and TRBJ1-1, with 7 bases aligning to TRBD1. The sequencing sample was made of peripheral blood. CDR3 in DNA: TGTGCCAGCAGCCTCGACAGGGTTCGCACTGAAGCTTTCTTT. This sequence encodes CASSLDRVRTEAFF.